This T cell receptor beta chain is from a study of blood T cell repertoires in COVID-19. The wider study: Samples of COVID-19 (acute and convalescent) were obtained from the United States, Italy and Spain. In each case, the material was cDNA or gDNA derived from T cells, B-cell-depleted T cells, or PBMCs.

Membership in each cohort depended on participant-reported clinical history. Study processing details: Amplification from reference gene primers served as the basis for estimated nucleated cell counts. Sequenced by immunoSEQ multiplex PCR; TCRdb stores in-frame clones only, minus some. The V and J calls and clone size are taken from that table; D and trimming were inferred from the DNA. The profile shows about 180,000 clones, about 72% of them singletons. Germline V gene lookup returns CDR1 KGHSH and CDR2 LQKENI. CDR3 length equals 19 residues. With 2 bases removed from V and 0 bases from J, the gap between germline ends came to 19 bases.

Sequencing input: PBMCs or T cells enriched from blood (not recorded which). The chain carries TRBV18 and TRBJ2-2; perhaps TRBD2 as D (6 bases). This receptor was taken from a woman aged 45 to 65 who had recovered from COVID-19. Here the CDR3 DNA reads TGTGCCAGCTCACCAGCGGGACGGATGATAATCGCGAACACCGGGGAGCTGTTTTTT. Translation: CASSPAGRMIIANTGELFF.